The T cell receptor (beta chain) under discussion was sequenced for a study of blood T cell repertoires in COVID-19. Data came from immunoSEQ multiplex PCR; TCRdb stores just in-frame clones and leaves some out. The sample shows roughly 380,000 clones, around 85% of them seen only once. Trimming shortened V by 2 bases and J by 5 bases, and 18 bases separated the two germline ends. The CDR3 sequence is 17 residues long. Germline CDR1 is SGHNT and CDR2 is YENEEA. The TCR comes from a young woman with acute or convalescent COVID-19. The genes are TRBV11-3 and TRBJ2-2; D perhaps matches TRBD1 (7 bases). Sequencing used peripheral blood. This CDR3 is CASSLRIYRGGTGELFF. CDR3 DNA: TGTGCCAGCAGCTTACGTATTTACAGGGGAGGTACCGGGGAGCTGTTTTTT.